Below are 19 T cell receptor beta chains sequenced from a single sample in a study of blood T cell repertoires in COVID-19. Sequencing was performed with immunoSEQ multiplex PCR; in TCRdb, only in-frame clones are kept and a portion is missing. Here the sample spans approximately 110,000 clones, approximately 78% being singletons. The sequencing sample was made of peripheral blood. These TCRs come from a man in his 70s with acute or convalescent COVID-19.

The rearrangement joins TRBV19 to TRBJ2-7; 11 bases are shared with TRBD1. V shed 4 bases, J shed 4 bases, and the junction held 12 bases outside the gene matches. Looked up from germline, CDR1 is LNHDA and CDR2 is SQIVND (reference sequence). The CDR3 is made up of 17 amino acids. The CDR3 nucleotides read TGTGCCAGTAGTAGGAGTACCGGGACAGGGGGTCCATACGAGCAGTACTTC. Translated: CASSRSTGTGGPYEQYF.

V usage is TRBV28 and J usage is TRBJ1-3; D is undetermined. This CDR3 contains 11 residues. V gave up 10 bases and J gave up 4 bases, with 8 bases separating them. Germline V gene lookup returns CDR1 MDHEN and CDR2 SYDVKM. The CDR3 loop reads CATESGNTIYF. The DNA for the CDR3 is TGTGCCACAGAATCCGGAAACACCATATATTTT.

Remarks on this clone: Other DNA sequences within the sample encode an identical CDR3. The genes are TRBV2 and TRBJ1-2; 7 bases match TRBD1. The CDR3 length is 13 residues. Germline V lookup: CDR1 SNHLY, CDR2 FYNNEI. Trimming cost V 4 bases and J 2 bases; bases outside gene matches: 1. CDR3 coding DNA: TGTGCCAGCAGTGTACAGGGGAACTATGGCTACACCTTC. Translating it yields CASSVQGNYGYTF.

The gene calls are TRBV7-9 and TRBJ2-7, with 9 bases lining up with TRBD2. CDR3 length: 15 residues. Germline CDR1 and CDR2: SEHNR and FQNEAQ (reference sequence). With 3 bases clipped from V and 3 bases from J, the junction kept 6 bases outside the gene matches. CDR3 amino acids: CASSLAGGLYYEQYF. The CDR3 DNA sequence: TGTGCCAGCAGCTTGGCGGGAGGGCTTTACTACGAGCAGTACTTC.

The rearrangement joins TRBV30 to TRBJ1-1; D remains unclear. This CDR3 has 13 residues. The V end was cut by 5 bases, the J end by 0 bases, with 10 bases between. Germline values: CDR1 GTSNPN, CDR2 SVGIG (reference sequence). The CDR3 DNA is TGTGCCTGGTTCCGGGAGATGAACACTGAAGCTTTCTTT. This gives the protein CAWFREMNTEAFF.

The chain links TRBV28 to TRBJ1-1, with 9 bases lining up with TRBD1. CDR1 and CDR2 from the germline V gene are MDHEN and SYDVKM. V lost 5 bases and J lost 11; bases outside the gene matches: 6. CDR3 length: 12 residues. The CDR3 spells CASSLGQGSAFF. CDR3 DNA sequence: TGTGCCAGCAGTCTGGGACAGGGCTCGGCTTTCTTT.

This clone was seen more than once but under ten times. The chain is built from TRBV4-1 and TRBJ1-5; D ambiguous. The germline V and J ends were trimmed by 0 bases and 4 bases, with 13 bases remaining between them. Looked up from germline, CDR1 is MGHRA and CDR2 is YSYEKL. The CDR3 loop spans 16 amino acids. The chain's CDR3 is CASSQDSLAGNQPQHF. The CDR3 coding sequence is TGCGCCAGCAGCCAAGATTCCCTAGCTGGAAATCAGCCCCAGCATTTT.

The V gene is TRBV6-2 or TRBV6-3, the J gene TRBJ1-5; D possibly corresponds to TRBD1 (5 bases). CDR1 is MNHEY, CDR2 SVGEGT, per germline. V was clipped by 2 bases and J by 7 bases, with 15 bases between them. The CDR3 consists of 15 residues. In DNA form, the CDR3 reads TGTGCCAGCAGTTACGCGCCAGGGAGGTTCCAGCCCCAGCATTTT. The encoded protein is CASSYAPGRFQPQHF.

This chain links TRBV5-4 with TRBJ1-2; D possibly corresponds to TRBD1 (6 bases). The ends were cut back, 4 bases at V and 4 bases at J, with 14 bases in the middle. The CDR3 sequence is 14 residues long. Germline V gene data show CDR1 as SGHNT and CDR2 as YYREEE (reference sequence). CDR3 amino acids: CASSGFDRLYGYTF. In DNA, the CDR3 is TGTGCCAGCAGCGGGTTCGACAGGCTCTATGGCTACACCTTC.

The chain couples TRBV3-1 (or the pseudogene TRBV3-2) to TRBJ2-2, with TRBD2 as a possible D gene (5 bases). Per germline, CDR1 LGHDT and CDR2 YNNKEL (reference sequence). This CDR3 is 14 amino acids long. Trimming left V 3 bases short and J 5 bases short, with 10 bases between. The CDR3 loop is CASSQAGTTGELFF. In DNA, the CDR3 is TGTGCCAGCAGCCAGGCGGGCACAACCGGGGAGCTGTTTTTT.

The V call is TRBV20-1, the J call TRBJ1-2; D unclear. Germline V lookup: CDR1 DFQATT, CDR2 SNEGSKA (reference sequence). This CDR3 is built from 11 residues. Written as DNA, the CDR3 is TGCAGAGCACCGGGGAACTATGGCTACACCTTC. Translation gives CRAPGNYGYTF.

CDR3 amino acids: CASSPRQVYNEQFF. The CDR3 nucleotides are TGTGCCAGCAGCCCACGACAAGTCTACAATGAGCAGTTCTTC. This chain links TRBV9 with TRBJ2-1; no definite D call. Germline values: CDR1 SGDLS, CDR2 YYNGEE. V dropped 4 bases and J dropped 3 bases, with 11 bases sitting between them. The CDR3 consists of 14 residues.

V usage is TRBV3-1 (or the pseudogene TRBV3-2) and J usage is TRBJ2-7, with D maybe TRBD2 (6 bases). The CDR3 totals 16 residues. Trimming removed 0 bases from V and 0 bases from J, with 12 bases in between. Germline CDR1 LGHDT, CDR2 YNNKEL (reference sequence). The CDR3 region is CASSQDPGGFSYEQYF. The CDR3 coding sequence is TGTGCCAGCAGCCAAGATCCTGGGGGGTTCTCCTACGAGCAGTACTTC.

CDR3 in amino acids: CASREGTVNTGELFF. CDR3 DNA sequence: TGTGCCAGCAGGGAGGGGACAGTTAACACCGGGGAGCTGTTTTTT. J is TRBJ2-2 and V is TRBV2, with a weak D call TRBD1 (7 bases). V dropped 6 bases and J dropped 2 bases, with 13 bases sitting between them. Germline values: CDR1 SNHLY, CDR2 FYNNEI. The CDR3 covers 15 residues.

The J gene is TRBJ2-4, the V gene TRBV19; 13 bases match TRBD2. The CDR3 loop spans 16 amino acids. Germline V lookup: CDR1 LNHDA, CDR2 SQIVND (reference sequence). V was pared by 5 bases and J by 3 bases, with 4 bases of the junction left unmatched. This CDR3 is CASSLRLAGGKNIQYF. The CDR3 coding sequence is TGTGCCAGTAGTCTTCGACTAGCGGGAGGCAAAAACATTCAGTACTTC.

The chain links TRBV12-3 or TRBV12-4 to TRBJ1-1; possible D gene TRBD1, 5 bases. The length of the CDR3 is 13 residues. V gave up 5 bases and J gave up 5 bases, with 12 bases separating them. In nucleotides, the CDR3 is TGTGCCAGCAGTCTACAGGTTATTACTGAAGCTTTCTTT. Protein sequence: CASSLQVITEAFF.

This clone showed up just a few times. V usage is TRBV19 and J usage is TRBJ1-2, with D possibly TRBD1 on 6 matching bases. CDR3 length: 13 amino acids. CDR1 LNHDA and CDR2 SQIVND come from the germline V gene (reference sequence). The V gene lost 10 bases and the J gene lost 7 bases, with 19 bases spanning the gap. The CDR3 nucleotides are TGTGCCACCAGGGGAGACACATACCGTGGCTACACCTTC. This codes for CATRGDTYRGYTF.

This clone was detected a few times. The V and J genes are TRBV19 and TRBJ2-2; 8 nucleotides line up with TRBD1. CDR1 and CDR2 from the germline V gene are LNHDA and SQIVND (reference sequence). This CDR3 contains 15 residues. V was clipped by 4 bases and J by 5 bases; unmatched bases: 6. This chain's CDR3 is CASSKTGALTGELFF. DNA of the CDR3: TGTGCCAGTAGTAAGACAGGGGCCTTAACCGGGGAGCTGTTTTTT.

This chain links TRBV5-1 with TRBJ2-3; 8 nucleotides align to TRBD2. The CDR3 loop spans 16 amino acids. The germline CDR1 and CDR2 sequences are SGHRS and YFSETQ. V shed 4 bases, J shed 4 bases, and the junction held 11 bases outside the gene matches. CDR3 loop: CASSPRGGLVADTQYF. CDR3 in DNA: TGCGCCAGCAGCCCCCGGGGGGGACTAGTGGCAGATACGCAGTATTTT.